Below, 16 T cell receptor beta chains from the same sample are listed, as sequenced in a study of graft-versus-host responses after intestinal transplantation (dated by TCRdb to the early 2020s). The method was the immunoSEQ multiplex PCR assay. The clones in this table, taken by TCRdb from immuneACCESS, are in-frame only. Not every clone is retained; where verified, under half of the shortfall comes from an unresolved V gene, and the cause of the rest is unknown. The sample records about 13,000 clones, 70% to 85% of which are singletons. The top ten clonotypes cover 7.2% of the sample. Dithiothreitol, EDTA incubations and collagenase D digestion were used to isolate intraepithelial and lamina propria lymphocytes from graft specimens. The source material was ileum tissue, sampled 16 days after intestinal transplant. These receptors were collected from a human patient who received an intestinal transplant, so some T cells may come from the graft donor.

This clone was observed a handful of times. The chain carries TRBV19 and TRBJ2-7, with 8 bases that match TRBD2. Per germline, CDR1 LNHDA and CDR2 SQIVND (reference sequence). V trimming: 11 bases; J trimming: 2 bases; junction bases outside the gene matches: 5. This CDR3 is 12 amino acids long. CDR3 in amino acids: CAPKRGTYEQYF. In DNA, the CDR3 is TGTGCCCCCAAGCGGGGGACCTACGAGCAGTACTTC.

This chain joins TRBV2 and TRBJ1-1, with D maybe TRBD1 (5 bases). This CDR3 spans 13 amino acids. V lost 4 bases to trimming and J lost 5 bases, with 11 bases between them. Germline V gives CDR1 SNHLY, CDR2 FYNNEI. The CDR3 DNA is TGTGCCAGCAGTGTAGGGGCGCGGACTGAAGCTTTCTTT. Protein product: CASSVGARTEAFF. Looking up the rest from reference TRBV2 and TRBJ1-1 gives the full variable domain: EPEVTQTPSHQVTQMGQEVILRCVPISNHLYFYWYRQILGQKVEFLVSFYNNEISEKSEIFDDQFSVERPDGSNFTLKIRSTKLEDSAMYFCASSVGARTEAFFGQGTRLTVV.

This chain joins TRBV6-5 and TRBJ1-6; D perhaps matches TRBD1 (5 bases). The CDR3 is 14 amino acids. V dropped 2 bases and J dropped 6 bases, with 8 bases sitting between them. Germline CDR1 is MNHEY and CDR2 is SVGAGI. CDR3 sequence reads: CASSYKGLNSPLHF. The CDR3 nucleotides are TGTGCCAGCAGTTACAAGGGGCTTAATTCACCCCTCCACTTT.

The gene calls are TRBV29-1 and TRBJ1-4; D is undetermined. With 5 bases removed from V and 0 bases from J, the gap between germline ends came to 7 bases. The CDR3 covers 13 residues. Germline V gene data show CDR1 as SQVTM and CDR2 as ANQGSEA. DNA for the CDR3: TGCAGCGTTAGGAGTGCAACTAATGAAAAACTGTTTTTT. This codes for CSVRSATNEKLFF.

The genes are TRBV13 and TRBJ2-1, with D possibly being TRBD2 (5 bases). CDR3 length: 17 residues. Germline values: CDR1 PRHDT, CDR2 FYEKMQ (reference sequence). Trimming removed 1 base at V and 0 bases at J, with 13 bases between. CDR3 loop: CASSLDLAESSYNEQFF. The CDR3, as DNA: TGTGCCAGCAGCTTAGATCTAGCAGAGAGCTCCTACAATGAGCAGTTCTTC.

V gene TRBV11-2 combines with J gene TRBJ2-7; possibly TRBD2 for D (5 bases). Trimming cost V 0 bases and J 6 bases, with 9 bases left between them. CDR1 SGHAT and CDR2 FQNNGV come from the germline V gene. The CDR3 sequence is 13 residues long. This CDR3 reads CASSLDLRVEQYF. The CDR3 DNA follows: TGTGCCAGCAGCTTAGATTTGAGGGTCGAGCAGTACTTC.

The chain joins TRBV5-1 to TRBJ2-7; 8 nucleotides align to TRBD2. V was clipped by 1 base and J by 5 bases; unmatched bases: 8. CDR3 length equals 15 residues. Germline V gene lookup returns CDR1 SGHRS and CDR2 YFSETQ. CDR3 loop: CASSLPGRAGDEQYF. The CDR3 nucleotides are TGCGCCAGCAGCTTGCCCGGGAGGGCCGGGGACGAGCAGTACTTC. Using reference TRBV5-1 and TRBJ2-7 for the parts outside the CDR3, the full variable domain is KAGVTQTPRYLIKTRGQQVTLSCSPISGHRSVSWYQQTPGQGLQFLFEYFSETQRNKGNFPGRFSGRQFSNSRSEMNVSTLELGDSALYLCASSLPGRAGDEQYFGPGTRLTVT.

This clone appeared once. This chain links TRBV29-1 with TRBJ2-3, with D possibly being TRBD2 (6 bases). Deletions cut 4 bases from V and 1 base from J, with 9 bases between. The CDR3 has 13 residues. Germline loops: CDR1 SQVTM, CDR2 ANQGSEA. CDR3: CSVGGGGTDTQYF. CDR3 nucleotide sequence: TGCAGCGTTGGTGGCGGGGGCACAGATACGCAGTATTTT.

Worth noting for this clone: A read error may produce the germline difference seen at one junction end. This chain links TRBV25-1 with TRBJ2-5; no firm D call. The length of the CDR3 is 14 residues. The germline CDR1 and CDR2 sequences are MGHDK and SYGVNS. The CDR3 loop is CASSAAMGQETRYF. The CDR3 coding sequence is TGTGCCAGCAGTGCCGCCATGGGCCAAGAGACCCGGTACTTC.

CDR3 protein: CASSPRRDTQYF. Here the CDR3 DNA reads TGTGCCAGTAGTCCACGCCGGGATACGCAGTATTTT. The chain uses TRBV19 and TRBJ2-3; no firm D call. This CDR3 is 12 amino acids long. CDR1 and CDR2 (germline): LNHDA, SQIVND (reference sequence). V was shortened by 5 bases and J by 6 bases, with 9 bases between the two germline ends.

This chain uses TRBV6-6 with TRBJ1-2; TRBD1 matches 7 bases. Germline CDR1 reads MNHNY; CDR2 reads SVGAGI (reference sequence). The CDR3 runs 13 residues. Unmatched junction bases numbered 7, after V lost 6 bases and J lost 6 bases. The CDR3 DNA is TGTGCCAGCAGGAGAGGACAGGCGGATGGCTACACCTTC. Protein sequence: CASRRGQADGYTF.

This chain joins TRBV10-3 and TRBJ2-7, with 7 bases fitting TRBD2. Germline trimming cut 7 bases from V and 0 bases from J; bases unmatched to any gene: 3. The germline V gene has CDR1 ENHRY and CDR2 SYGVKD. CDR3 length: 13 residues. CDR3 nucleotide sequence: TGTGCCATCACGGCTAGCGGCTCCTACGAGCAGTACTTC. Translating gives CAITASGSYEQYF.

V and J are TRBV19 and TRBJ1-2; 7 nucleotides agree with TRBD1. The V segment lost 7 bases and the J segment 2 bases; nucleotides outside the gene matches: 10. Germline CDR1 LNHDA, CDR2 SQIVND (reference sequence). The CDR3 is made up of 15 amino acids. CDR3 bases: TGTGCCAGTACACAACCCGGGACAGAGAACTATGGCTACACCTTC. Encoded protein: CASTQPGTENYGYTF.

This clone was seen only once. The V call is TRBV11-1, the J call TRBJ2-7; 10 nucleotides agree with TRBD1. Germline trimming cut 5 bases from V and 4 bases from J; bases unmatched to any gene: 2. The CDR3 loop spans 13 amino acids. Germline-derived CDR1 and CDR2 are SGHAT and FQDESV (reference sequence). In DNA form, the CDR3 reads TGTGCCAGCAGCCGGGACAGGGGTTACGAGCAGTACTTC. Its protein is CASSRDRGYEQYF.

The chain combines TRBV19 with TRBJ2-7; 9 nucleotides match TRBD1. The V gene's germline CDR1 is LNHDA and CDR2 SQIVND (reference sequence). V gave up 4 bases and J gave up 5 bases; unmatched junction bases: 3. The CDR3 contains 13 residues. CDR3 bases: TGTGCCAGTAGTACGTGGACAGGGGACGAGCAGTACTTC. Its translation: CASSTWTGDEQYF.

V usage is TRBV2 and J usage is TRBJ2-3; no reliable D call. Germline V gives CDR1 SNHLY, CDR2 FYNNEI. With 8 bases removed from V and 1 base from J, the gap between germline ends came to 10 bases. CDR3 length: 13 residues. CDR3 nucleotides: TGTGCCAGCTTCCACAGAGGCACAGATACGCAGTATTTT. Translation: CASFHRGTDTQYF.